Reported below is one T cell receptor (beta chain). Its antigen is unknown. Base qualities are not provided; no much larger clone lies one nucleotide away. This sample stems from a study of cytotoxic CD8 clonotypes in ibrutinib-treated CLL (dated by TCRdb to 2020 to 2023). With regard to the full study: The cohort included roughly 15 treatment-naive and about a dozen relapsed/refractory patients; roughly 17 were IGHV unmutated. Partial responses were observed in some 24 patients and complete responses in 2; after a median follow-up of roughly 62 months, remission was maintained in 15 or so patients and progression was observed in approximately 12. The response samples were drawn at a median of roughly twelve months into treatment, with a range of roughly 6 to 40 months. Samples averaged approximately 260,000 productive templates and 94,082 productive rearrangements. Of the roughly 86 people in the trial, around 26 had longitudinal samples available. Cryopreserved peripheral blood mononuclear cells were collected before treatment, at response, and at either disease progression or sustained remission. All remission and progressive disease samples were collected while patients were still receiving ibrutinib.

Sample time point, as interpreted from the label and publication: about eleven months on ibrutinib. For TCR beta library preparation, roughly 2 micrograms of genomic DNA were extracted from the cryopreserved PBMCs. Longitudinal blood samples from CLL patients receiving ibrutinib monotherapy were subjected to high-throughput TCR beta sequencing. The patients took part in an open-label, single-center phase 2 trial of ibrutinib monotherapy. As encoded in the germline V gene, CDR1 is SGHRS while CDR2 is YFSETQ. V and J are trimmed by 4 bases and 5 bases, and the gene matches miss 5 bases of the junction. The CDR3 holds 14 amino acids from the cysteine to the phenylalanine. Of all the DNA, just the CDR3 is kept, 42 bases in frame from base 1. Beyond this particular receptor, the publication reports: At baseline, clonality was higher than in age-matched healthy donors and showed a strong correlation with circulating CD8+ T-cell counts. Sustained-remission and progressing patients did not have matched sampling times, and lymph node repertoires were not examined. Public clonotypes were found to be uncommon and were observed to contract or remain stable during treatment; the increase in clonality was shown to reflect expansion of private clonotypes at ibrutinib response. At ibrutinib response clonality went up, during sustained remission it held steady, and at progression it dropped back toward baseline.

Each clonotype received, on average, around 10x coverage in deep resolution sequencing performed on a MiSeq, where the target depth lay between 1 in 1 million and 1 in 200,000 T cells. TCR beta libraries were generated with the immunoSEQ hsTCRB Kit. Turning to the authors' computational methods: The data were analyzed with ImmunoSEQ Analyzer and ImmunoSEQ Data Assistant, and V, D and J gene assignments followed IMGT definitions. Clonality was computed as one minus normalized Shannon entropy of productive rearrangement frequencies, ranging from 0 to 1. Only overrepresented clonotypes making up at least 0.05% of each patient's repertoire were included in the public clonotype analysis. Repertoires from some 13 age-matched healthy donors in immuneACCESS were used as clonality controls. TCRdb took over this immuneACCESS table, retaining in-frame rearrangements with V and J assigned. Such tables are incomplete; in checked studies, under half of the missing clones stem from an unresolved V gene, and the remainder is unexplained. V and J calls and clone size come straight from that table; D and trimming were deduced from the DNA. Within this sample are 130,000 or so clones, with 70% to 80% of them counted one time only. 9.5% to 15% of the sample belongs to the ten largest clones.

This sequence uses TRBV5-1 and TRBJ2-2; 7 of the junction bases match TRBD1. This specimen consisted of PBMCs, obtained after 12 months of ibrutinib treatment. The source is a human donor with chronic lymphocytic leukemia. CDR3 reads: CASSGTGVTGELFF. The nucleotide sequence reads TGCGCCAGCAGCGGAACAGGGGTGACCGGGGAGCTGTTTTTT.